The 21 T cell receptor beta chains in this list originate from one sample, sequenced in a study of long-term antiretroviral therapy in people with HIV (dated by TCRdb to about 2022). The immunoSEQ hsTCRB v3.0 assay was used at survey level resolution to sequence the TRB variable region. TCRdb carries this immuneACCESS record with in-frame sequences only. Its versions omit some clonotypes, under half of them owing to an unresolved V gene in the studies checked, with the rest unexplained. Within this sample are approximately 41,000 clones, with over 75% of them counted one time only. Of the sample, over 4% falls within the top ten clones. The input for sequencing was unsorted PBMCs, taken 1.5 years after starting antiretroviral therapy. Source of these receptors: a man between 18 and 29 years old with HIV.

CDR3 protein: CASTPHGGAGANVLTF. DNA of the CDR3: TGTGCCAGCACTCCCCACGGGGGGGCTGGGGCCAACGTCCTGACTTTC. The chain recombines TRBV28 with TRBJ2-6; TRBD2 matches 8 bases. CDR3 length equals 16 residues. V trimming: 7 bases; J trimming: 2 bases; junction bases outside the gene matches: 7. CDR1 and CDR2 from the germline V gene are MDHEN and SYDVKM.

The gene calls are TRBV20-1 and TRBJ1-4; a possible D gene is TRBD1 (5 bases). Germline V gene sequence: CDR1 DFQATT, CDR2 SNEGSKA (reference sequence). This CDR3 contains 11 residues. Between the trimmed V and J ends, which lost 6 bases and 4 bases, there was a span of 6 bases. The CDR3 spells CSAGGNEKLFF. CDR3 nucleotide sequence: TGCAGTGCGGGGGGTAATGAAAAACTGTTTTTT.

The chain has TRBV4-3 and TRBJ2-3, with 7 nucleotides matching TRBD1. The CDR3 runs to 14 residues. V trimming: 0 bases; J trimming: 8 bases; junction bases outside the gene matches: 5. CDR1 is LGHNA, CDR2 YSLEER, per germline. Here the CDR3 DNA reads TGCGCCAGCAGCCAAGATACAGGGGTGGGTACGCAGTATTTT. As protein: CASSQDTGVGTQYF.

There are a few counts of this clone. V is TRBV28 and J is TRBJ2-6; tentatively, D is TRBD2 (6 bases). The CDR3 length is 15 residues. CDR1 MDHEN and CDR2 SYDVKM come from the germline V gene. Trimming pared 6 bases from V and 2 bases from J, leaving 11 bases between. The CDR3 is CASSIGGTGANVLTF. CDR3 DNA sequence: TGTGCCAGCAGCATCGGGGGAACTGGGGCCAACGTCCTGACTTTC.

The rearrangement links TRBV30 to TRBJ2-7; 10 positions match TRBD2. Germline V gene sequence: CDR1 GTSNPN, CDR2 SVGIG (reference sequence). This CDR3 spans 15 amino acids. J gave up 3 bases and V 3 bases, and 8 bases lay outside the gene matches. CDR3 protein: CAWRARGLAVYEQYF. For the CDR3, the DNA is TGTGCCTGGAGAGCACGAGGACTAGCGGTCTACGAGCAGTACTTC.

The chain uses TRBV28 and TRBJ1-2; a weak D match, TRBD1 (5 bases). This CDR3 region has 15 residues. Trimming shortened V by 10 bases and J by 4 bases, and 22 bases separated the two germline ends. Germline lookup yields CDR1 MDHEN and CDR2 SYDVKM. The CDR3 here is CAIRGTSGRSYGYTF. CDR3 bases: TGTGCCATTCGAGGGACCTCCGGACGTAGCTATGGCTACACCTTC.

This chain links TRBV19 with TRBJ1-2; 10 bases map to TRBD1. The CDR3 sequence is 14 residues long. The germline CDR1 and CDR2 sequences are LNHDA and SQIVND (reference sequence). Trimming removed 3 bases from V and 8 bases from J; junction bases left unmatched: 6. The CDR3 spells CASSIRTGGLGYTF. CDR3 in DNA: TGTGCCAGTAGTATCCGGACAGGGGGACTCGGCTACACCTTC. Together with reference TRBV19 and TRBJ1-2, the CDR3 gives the full variable domain: DGGITQSPKYLFRKEGQNVTLSCEQNLNHDAMYWYRQDPGQGLRLIYYSQIVNDFQKGDIAEGYSVSREKKESFPLTVTSAQKNPTAFYLCASSIRTGGLGYTFGSGTRLTVV.

This chain joins TRBV13 and TRBJ2-1; TRBD1 agrees at 9 bases. After removal of 5 bases from V and 2 bases from J, the junction contained 4 bases not matched to a gene. The CDR3 sequence is 15 residues long. In germline, CDR1 is PRHDT, CDR2 FYEKMQ (reference sequence). The CDR3, as DNA: TGTGCCAGCAGCCCCGGACAGGGGACCTACAATGAGCAGTTCTTC. Its translation: CASSPGQGTYNEQFF.

V gene TRBV28 combines with J gene TRBJ1-3, with D hard to call. Trimming removed 2 bases at V and 7 bases at J, with 12 bases between. The germline gives CDR1 MDHEN, CDR2 SYDVKM. CDR3 size: 14 residues. The CDR3 sequence: CASSLAGRMNTIYF. CDR3 sequence (DNA): TGTGCCAGCAGTTTAGCAGGACGCATGAACACCATATATTTT.

The V call is TRBV28, the J call TRBJ2-4, with D perhaps TRBD1 (6 bases). Germline CDR1 MDHEN, CDR2 SYDVKM. Deletions cut 6 bases from V and 0 bases from J, with 12 bases between. The length of the CDR3 is 15 residues. The CDR3 nucleotides read TGTGCCAGCAGCCAACCGACAGGAGCCAAAAACATTCAGTACTTC. Translating it yields CASSQPTGAKNIQYF.

V usage is TRBV28 and J usage is TRBJ1-1; TRBD1 matches 8 bases. The CDR3 sequence is 14 residues long. Germline CDR1 and CDR2: MDHEN and SYDVKM. V lost 6 bases, J lost 0 bases, and 3 bases stayed unmatched. The CDR3 reads CASRGQGVNTEAFF. The CDR3 nucleotides are TGTGCCAGCAGAGGACAGGGTGTGAACACTGAAGCTTTCTTT.

This sequence joins TRBV4-3 and TRBJ2-6; D uncertain. V was shortened by 3 bases and J by 4 bases, with 7 bases between the two germline ends. The CDR3 is made up of 14 amino acids. CDR1 and CDR2 from the germline V gene are LGHNA and YSLEER. The CDR3 region is CASSHGPGANVLTF. The CDR3 DNA reads as TGCGCCAGCAGCCATGGACCCGGGGCCAACGTCCTGACTTTC.

The chain uses TRBV7-2 and TRBJ2-2; 10 bases agree with TRBD1. The CDR3 loop spans 16 amino acids. Germline CDR1 and CDR2: SGHTA and FQGNSA. Trimming at V came to 5 bases and at J to 2 bases, leaving 5 bases not matched to a gene. CDR3 residues: CASSGGTGANTGELFF. The CDR3 bases are TGTGCCAGCAGCGGGGGGACAGGGGCAAACACCGGGGAGCTGTTTTTT.

The rearrangement uses TRBV30 and TRBJ2-1; D ambiguous. Germline V gene data show CDR1 as GTSNPN and CDR2 as SVGIG (reference sequence). Trimming removed 4 bases at V and 0 bases at J, with 16 bases between. The CDR3 has 16 residues. The CDR3 DNA reads TGTGCCTGGAACCCTTTGGGATGGGACTCCTACAATGAGCAGTTCTTC. It is translated as CAWNPLGWDSYNEQFF.

The V call is TRBV28, the J call TRBJ2-7; D is undetermined. Germline CDR1 reads MDHEN; CDR2 reads SYDVKM. V was pared by 5 bases and J by 4 bases, with 9 bases between. The length of the CDR3 is 12 residues. In nucleotides, the CDR3 is TGTGCCAGCAGTCCCCCCCGTTACGAGCAGTACTTC. It specifies CASSPPRYEQYF.

V and J are TRBV11-2 and TRBJ2-1; tentative D call: TRBD1 (6 bases). This CDR3 is built from 13 residues. V gave up 7 bases and J gave up 3 bases, with 10 bases separating them. CDR1 SGHAT and CDR2 FQNNGV come from the germline V gene. The CDR3 DNA reads as TGTGCCAGCACAGGGGCCAGCTACAATGAGCAGTTCTTC. Its translation: CASTGASYNEQFF.

The chain combines TRBV28 with TRBJ2-7; TRBD1 matches 7 bases. This CDR3 has 13 amino acids. V shed 8 bases, J shed 0 bases, and the junction held 4 bases outside the gene matches. The germline CDR1 and CDR2 sequences are MDHEN and SYDVKM. The CDR3 sequence: CASLAGGSYEQYF. The CDR3, as DNA: TGTGCCAGCTTAGCAGGGGGCTCCTACGAGCAGTACTTC.

This clone was seen more than once but under ten times. Distinct nucleotide sequences in the sample also encode this CDR3. The chain uses TRBV4-1 and TRBJ2-2; 10 bases match TRBD2. This CDR3 is built from 16 residues. J gave up 5 bases and V 1 base, and 4 bases lay outside the gene matches. Germline V gives CDR1 MGHRA, CDR2 YSYEKL. The CDR3: CASSQVQLAGTGELFF. CDR3 DNA sequence: TGCGCCAGCAGCCAAGTGCAACTAGCGGGAACCGGGGAGCTGTTTTTT.

V is TRBV2 and J is TRBJ2-2; D possibly corresponds to TRBD1 (5 bases). Germline assignment: CDR1 SNHLY and CDR2 FYNNEI. There are 13 residues in the CDR3. V was shortened by 5 bases and J by 4 bases, with 8 bases between the two germline ends. CDR3 nucleotides: TGTGCCAGCAGTTGGGGCATCACCGGGGAGCTGTTTTTT. This gives the protein CASSWGITGELFF.

This clone was picked up one time. The V and J genes are TRBV19 and TRBJ2-3, with a weak D call TRBD1 (5 bases). The CDR3 totals 14 residues. V gave up 5 bases and J gave up 0 bases, with 9 bases separating them. Germline V gene lookup returns CDR1 LNHDA and CDR2 SQIVND (reference sequence). Here the CDR3 DNA reads TGTGCCAGTAGTCAGACAGCTAGCACAGATACGCAGTATTTT. Translation: CASSQTASTDTQYF. Filled out from reference TRBV19 and TRBJ2-3, the complete variable domain reads DGGITQSPKYLFRKEGQNVTLSCEQNLNHDAMYWYRQDPGQGLRLIYYSQIVNDFQKGDIAEGYSVSREKKESFPLTVTSAQKNPTAFYLCASSQTASTDTQYFGPGTRLTVL.

This clone appeared once. This chain uses TRBV7-9 with TRBJ2-1, with 8 bases lining up with TRBD2. CDR1 and CDR2 (germline): SEHNR, FQNEAQ (reference sequence). Trimming at V came to 4 bases and at J to 6 bases, leaving 2 bases not matched to a gene. The CDR3 has 13 amino acids. CDR3 nucleotides: TGTGCCAGCAGCTACGGGAGGGTCAATGAGCAGTTCTTC. This sequence encodes CASSYGRVNEQFF.